This T cell receptor beta chain was identified in a study of blood T cells in healthy people across ages. On this clonotype: Its antigen is as yet unknown. One end of the junction does not line up with germline, which may come from a read error.

Together with a sample-barcoded 5' primer, a J-beta primer mix was included in a second PCR lasting roughly 6 to 12 cycles. TCRdb re-called the 5' RACE reads with MiXCR, one entry per CDR3 protein. The sample contains fewer than 1,000,000 distinct CDR3 sequences, approximately 48% of which appear only once. Study outcomes and limitations: Roughly linear age-related decline in beta diversity appeared, significant by age around 36.

Every sample had a minimum of 6.5 million PBMCs isolated. RNA extraction gave at least 5.5 micrograms of total RNA per sample. There are 16 residues in the CDR3. CDR1 SGHKS and CDR2 YYEKEE come from the germline V gene (reference sequence). The sequence was obtained from a man between 60 and 75 years old in good health. The specimen was blood. The rearrangement uses TRBV5-5 and TRBJ2-7; 7 bases align to TRBD1. The CDR3 DNA reads as TGTGCCGGCAGCTCCGAACAGGGGATAGGGACCTACGAGCAGTACTTC. Its protein product is CAGSSEQGIGTYEQYF.